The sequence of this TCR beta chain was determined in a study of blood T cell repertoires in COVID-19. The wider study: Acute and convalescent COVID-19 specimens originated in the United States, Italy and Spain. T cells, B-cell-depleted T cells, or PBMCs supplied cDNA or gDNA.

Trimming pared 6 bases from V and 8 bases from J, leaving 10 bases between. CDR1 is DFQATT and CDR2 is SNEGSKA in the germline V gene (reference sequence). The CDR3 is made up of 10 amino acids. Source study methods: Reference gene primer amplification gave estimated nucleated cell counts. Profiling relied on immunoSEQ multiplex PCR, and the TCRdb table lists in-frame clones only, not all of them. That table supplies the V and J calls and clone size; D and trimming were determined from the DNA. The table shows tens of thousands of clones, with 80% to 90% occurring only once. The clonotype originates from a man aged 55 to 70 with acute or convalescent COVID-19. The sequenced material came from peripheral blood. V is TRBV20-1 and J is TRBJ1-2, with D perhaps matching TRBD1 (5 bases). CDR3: CSAAGIGYTF. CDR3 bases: TGCAGTGCGGCAGGGATCGGCTACACCTTC.